This T cell receptor beta chain was captured in a study of blood T cell repertoires in COVID-19. For the study at large: COVID-19 samples, acute and convalescent, were from the United States, Italy and Spain.

Individuals drawn from about two dozen US areas were roughly 18 to 100 years old. Method: immunoSEQ multiplex PCR; TCRdb's copy keeps in-frame clones and lacks some. The sample consists of about 270,000 clones, approximately 91% of them appearing once. Sequenced material: PBMCs or T cells enriched from blood (not recorded which). The source of this sequence is a woman aged 40-49 years with acute COVID-19.

The chain's CDR3 is CASSLSLLTTDTQYF. The CDR3 bases are TGTGCCAGCAGTTTATCTCTACTAACGACAGATACGCAGTATTTT. The rearrangement joins TRBV27 to TRBJ2-3; D ambiguous. The CDR3 runs 15 residues. The V end was cut by 0 bases, the J end by 3 bases, with 10 bases between. In germline, CDR1 is MNHEY, CDR2 SMNVEV (reference sequence).